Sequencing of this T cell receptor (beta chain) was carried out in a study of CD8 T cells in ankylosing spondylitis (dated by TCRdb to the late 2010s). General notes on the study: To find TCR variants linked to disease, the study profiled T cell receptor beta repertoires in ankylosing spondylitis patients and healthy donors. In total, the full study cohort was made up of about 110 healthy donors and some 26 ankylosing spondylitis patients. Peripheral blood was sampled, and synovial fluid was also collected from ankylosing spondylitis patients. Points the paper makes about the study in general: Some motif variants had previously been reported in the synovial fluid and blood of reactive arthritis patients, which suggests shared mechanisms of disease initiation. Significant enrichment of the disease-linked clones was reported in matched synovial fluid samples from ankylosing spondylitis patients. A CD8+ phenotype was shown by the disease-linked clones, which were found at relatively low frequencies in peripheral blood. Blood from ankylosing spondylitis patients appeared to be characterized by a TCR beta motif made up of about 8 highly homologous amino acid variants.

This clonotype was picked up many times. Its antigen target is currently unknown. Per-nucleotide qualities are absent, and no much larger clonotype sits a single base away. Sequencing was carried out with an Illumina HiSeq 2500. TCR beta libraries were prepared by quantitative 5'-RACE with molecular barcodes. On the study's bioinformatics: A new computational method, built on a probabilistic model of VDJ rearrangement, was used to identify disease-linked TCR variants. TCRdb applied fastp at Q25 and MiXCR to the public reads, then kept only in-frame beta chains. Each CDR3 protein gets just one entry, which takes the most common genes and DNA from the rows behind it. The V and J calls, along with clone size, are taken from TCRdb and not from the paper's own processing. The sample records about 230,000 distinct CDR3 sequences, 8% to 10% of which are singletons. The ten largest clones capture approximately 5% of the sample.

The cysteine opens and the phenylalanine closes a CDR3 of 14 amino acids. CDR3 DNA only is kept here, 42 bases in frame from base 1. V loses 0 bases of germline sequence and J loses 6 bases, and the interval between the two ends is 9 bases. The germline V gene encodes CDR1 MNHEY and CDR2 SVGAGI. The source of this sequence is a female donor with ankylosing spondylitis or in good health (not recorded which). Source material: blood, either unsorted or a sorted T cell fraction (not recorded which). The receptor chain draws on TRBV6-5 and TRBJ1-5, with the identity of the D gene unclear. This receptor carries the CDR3 CASSYSSGFQPQHF. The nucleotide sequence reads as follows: TGTGCCAGCAGTTACTCATCGGGGTTTCAGCCCCAGCATTTT.